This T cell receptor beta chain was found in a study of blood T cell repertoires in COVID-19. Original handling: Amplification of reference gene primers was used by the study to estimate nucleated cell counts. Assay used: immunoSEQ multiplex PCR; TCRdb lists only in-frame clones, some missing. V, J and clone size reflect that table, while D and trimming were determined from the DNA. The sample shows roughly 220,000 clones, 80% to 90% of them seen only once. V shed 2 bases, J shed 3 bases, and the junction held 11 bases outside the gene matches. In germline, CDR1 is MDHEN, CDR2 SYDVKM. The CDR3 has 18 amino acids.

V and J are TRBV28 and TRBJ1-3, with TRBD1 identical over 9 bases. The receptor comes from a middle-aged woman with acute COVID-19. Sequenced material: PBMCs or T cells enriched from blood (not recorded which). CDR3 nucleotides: TGTGCCAGCAGTTTAATTAGGGAACAGGGGGCGGGTGGAAACACCATATATTTT. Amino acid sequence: CASSLIREQGAGGNTIYF.